This TCR beta chain came from a study of shared clonotypes between healthy human individuals. When replicate PCRs were run on sorted subsets, they used 200 to 250 ng DNA, about 30,000 T cell genomes. Sequenced by immunoSEQ multiplex PCR; TCRdb stores in-frame clones only, minus some. The sample carries a few million clones, over 85% recorded once. The CDR3 has 15 residues. This clone has more than one count but fewer than ten. The chain couples TRBV21-1 to TRBJ1-2. TRBV21-1 is tagged as a pseudogene. What was sequenced was naive CD4+ T cells sorted from blood. Subset reported: CD45RA+ positively selected. This TCR was sampled from a man aged 18 to 29 in good health. CDR3: CASSTLPGEGYGYTF. Written as DNA, the CDR3 is TGTGCCAGCAGCACTCTCCCCGGGGAGGGCTATGGCTACACCTTC.